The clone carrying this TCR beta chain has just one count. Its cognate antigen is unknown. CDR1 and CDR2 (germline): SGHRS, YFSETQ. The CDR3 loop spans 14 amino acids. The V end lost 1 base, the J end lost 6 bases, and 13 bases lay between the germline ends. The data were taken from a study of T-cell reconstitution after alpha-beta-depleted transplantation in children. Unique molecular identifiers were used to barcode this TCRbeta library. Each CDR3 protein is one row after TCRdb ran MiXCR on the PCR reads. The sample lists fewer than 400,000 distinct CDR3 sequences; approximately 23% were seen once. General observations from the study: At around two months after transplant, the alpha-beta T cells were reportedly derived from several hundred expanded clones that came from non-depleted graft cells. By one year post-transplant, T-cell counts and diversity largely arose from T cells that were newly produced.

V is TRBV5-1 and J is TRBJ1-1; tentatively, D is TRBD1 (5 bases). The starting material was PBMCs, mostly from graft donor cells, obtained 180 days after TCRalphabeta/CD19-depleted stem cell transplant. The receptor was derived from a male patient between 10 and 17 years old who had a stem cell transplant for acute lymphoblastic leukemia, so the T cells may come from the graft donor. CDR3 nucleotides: TGCGCCAGCAGCTTGAGATGGGGGTTAGCTGAAGCTTTCTTT. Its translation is CASSLRWGLAEAFF.